This T cell receptor beta chain comes out of a study of T cells after yellow fever vaccination. Germline trimming cut 0 bases from V and 6 bases from J; bases unmatched to any gene: 5. The germline V gene has CDR1 SGHTA and CDR2 FQGNSA. The CDR3 loop spans 15 amino acids. A 5'RACE template-switching step, the method used to make TCR cDNA, added a universal primer site and UMIs. TCRdb processed the 5' RACE reads anew with MiXCR; each CDR3 protein has one entry. The repertoire has approximately 150,000 distinct CDR3 sequences, approximately 6.2% of them found once; the top ten carry just under 3%. Study outcomes and limitations: In FACS-sorted repertoires, abundant clonotypes from the bulk population could appear as contaminants. Some clonotypes, a small share, were shared between CD4 and CD8 compartments.

This clonotype was seen at least ten times. Its antigen is unknown. The V call is TRBV7-2, the J call TRBJ1-2; 9 bases align to TRBD1. Sequences were derived from CD4+ T cells sorted from PBMCs, sampled on the day of the first yellow fever vaccination. This receptor was obtained from a man younger than 35 who received the YFV17D yellow fever vaccine. The CDR3 coding sequence is TGTGCCAGCAGCTTAGCGTTAGGGACAGGGAATGGCTACACCTTC. It yields the protein CASSLALGTGNGYTF.